This TCR beta chain was obtained from a study of T cell changes during pregnancy in multiple sclerosis. The V and J ends lost 6 bases and 2 bases, in that order; junction bases with no gene match: 10. CDR1 is MGHRA, CDR2 YSYEKL, per germline. CDR3 size: 15 residues. The method was immunoSEQ multiplex PCR; TCRdb's version includes in-frame clones alone and lacks a portion of them. The sample contains fewer than 65,000 clones, about nine tenths of which appear only once. The clonotype originates from a female donor in good health, enrolled as a control in a pregnancy study. The V and J genes are TRBV4-1 and TRBJ2-7; TRBD2 matches at 7 bases. The sequencing used peripheral blood, collected in the third trimester of pregnancy. The CDR3 loop is CASSRAGRGTYEQYF. CDR3 in DNA: TGCGCCAGCAGTCGAGCGGGGCGAGGGACCTACGAGCAGTACTTC.